These T cell receptor beta chains were read from a single sample in a study of CD8+ T cells in alopecia areata. Here immunoSEQ multiplex PCR was the method, and the copy in TCRdb shows in-frame clones only, minus some. The table records 150,000 to 250,000 clones, around 56% of them present only once. The sample in question was CD4+ T cells sorted from blood, obtained at week 4, from a patient treated with tofacitinib. The receptor source for this set is a human donor with alopecia areata. The CDR3 runs from the conserved cysteine through the conserved F or W. The D gene is left open where the match is weak. Size is omitted from some rows. Given values are once, few, many or a class for expanded clones.

>NA|TRBV6-5|TRBJ1-5|TRBD1
TGTGCCAGCAGCCTGACAGGGGCGGGTCAGCCCCAGCATTTT
CASSLTGAGQPQHF
>NA|TRBV11-2|TRBJ1-2|NA
TGTGCCAGCAGCTCCTATCCCGGGACGGAACTTAGCTATGGCTACACCTTC
CASSSYPGTELSYGYTF
>NA|TRBV4-1|TRBJ1-2|NA
TGCGCCAGCAGCCAAGATCAGGGACCGAGCCACTATGGCTACACCTTC
CASSQDQGPSHYGYTF
>few|TRBV29-1|TRBJ1-1|TRBD1
TGCAGCGTTGATGGGACAGGTTGGGAATCCACTGAAGCTTTCTTT
CSVDGTGWESTEAFF
>NA|TRBV5-6|TRBJ2-2|NA
TGTGCCAGCAGCTTGGCCTCGAGGGGAATGGACGGGGAGCTGTTTTTT
CASSLASRGMDGELFF
>NA|TRBV30|TRBJ1-2|TRBD1
TGTGCCTGGAGGAACTTGGGACAGGGAGCGGTTGGCTACACCTTC
CAWRNLGQGAVGYTF
>NA|TRBV25-1|TRBJ2-5|NA
TGTGCCAGCAGTGAATCTAGAGGGCCCCGGGAGACCCAGTACTTC
CASSESRGPRETQYF
>NA|TRBV5-1|TRBJ2-3|TRBD1
TGCGCCAGCAGCCCCACCGGGACAGGCACAGATACGCAGTATTTT
CASSPTGTGTDTQYF
>few|TRBV11-2|TRBJ1-2|TRBD1
TGTGCCAGCAGCTTAGGCCCGACAGGGACCGCGGCTAACTATGGCTACACCTTC
CASSLGPTGTAANYGYTF
>few|TRBV5-1|TRBJ2-1|TRBD1
TGCGCCAGCACGCTAACCATTGACAGGGGGAATGAGCAGTTCTTC
CASTLTIDRGNEQFF
>NA|TRBV30|TRBJ1-3|TRBD1
TGTGCCTGGATGGGACAGGGGGCAAACACCATATATTTT
CAWMGQGANTIYF
>NA|TRBV13|TRBJ1-2|TRBD1
TGTGCCAGCAGCCCTCAGACAGGGTTTAACTATGGCTACACCTTC
CASSPQTGFNYGYTF
>NA|TRBV28|TRBJ1-5|TRBD1
TGTGCCAGCAGCCCCGGGACAGTGCTTAATCAGCCCCAGCATTTT
CASSPGTVLNQPQHF
>NA|TRBV2|TRBJ1-2|NA
TGTGCCAGCAGTGAATACGGGGCGCGAGACTATGGCTACACCTTC
CASSEYGARDYGYTF
>NA|TRBV15|TRBJ1-4|NA
TGTGCCACCAGCAGAGAAATAGGACAAACAACTAATGAAAAACTGTTTTTT
CATSREIGQTTNEKLFF
>few|TRBV18|TRBJ2-3|NA
TGTGCCAGCTCACCTGAGGGAGCAGATACGCAGTATTTT
CASSPEGADTQYF
>once|TRBV5-6|TRBJ2-3|TRBD2
TGTGCCAGCAGCGCTGCCACTAGCGGGAGCACAGATACGCAGTATTTT
CASSAATSGSTDTQYF
>few|TRBV20-1|TRBJ2-1|TRBD1
TGCAGTGCTAGGGACAGGGTGGAGCAGTTCTTC
CSARDRVEQFF
>NA|TRBV5-6|TRBJ1-2|NA
TGTGCCAGCAGCTCAAATCGCTATGGCTACACCTTC
CASSSNRYGYTF
>NA|TRBV29-1|TRBJ2-2|NA
TGCAGCGCTCAGGGGATGGGCACCGGGGAGCTGTTTTTT
CSAQGMGTGELFF
>NA|TRBV2|TRBJ2-3|NA
TGTGCCAGCAGTGAACCTGGTAGGCGCACAGATACGCAGTATTTT
CASSEPGRRTDTQYF
>NA|TRBV29-1|TRBJ2-7|TRBD2
TGCAGCGTTGAAGTCCCCGGGACTAGCGGGGCGTACGAGCAGTACTTC
CSVEVPGTSGAYEQYF
>NA|TRBV29-1|TRBJ1-2|TRBD1
TGCAGCGTTGCCGGGACAGATTATGGCTACACCTTC
CSVAGTDYGYTF
>NA|TRBV29-1|TRBJ2-2|NA
TGCAGCGTTCGCCCCATGGGTACCGGGGAGCTGTTTTTT
CSVRPMGTGELFF
>NA|TRBV7-9|TRBJ2-5|NA
TGTGCCAGCAGCTACAAAGAGACCCAGTACTTC
CASSYKETQYF
>NA|TRBV2|TRBJ2-3|NA
TGTGCCAGCAGTACGCTAGCGCAGGATACGCAGTATTTT
CASSTLAQDTQYF
>NA|TRBV30|TRBJ1-2|TRBD1
TGTGCCTGGAGTCCAGGGGGCTTCGACTATGGCTACACCTTC
CAWSPGGFDYGYTF
>few|TRBV29-1|TRBJ2-5|NA
TGCAGCGGAACGGGACACCCGGGAGAGACCCAGTACTTC
CSGTGHPGETQYF
>NA|TRBV5-1|TRBJ2-1|TRBD2
TGCGCCAGCCTCTCGCTAGCGGGGGGGCCGAATGAGCAGTTCTTC
CASLSLAGGPNEQFF
>NA|TRBV19|TRBJ1-2|NA
TGTGCCAGTAGGTTTCGAACAGACCATGGCTATGGCTACACCTTC
CASRFRTDHGYGYTF